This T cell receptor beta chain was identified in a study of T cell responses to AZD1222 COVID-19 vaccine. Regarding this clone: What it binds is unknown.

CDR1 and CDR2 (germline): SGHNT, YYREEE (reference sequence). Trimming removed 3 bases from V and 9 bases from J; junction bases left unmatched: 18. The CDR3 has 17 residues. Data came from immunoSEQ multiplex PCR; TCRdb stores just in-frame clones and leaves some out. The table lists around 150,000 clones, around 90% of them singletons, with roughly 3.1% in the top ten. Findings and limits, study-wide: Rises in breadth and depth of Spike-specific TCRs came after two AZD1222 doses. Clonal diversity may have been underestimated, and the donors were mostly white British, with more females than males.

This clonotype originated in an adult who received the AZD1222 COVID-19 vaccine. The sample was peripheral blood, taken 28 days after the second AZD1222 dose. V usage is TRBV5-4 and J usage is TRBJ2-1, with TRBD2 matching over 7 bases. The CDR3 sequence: CASSSQLGGKGQSEQFF. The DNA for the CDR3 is TGTGCCAGCAGCTCCCAGCTCGGGGGGAAGGGCCAGAGTGAGCAGTTCTTC.